This passage covers 23 T cell receptor beta chains from one sample sequenced in a study of blood T cell repertoires in COVID-19. The table came from immunoSEQ multiplex PCR; TCRdb's copy has only in-frame clones and leaves some out. The sample holds fewer than 250,000 clones, over 80% seen once. The specimen was PBMCs or T cells enriched from blood (not recorded which). Every receptor here comes from a woman aged 25 to 39 with acute COVID-19.

The chain joins TRBV5-1 to TRBJ1-1; D perhaps matches TRBD1 (5 bases). V was clipped by 0 bases and J by 5 bases, with 11 bases between them. This CDR3 is 14 amino acids long. The germline CDR1 and CDR2 sequences are SGHRS and YFSETQ. CDR3 loop: CASSLGPRGTEAFF. The CDR3 coding sequence is TGCGCCAGCAGCTTGGGACCCCGGGGGACTGAAGCTTTCTTT.

The chain joins TRBV6-2 or TRBV6-3 to TRBJ2-3; 10 bases are shared with TRBD2. With V trimmed by 6 bases and J by 5 bases, 14 bases remained unmatched. The CDR3 runs 17 residues. Germline lookup yields CDR1 MNHEY and CDR2 SVGEGT. CDR3 sequence (DNA): TGTGCCAGCAGCCCTAGCAGGGGAAGCGGGGGGGTAGATACGCAGTATTTT. Translation gives CASSPSRGSGGVDTQYF.

The rearrangement joins TRBV10-3 to TRBJ1-1; possible D gene TRBD1, 5 bases. The CDR3 is 13 amino acids. The V gene's germline CDR1 is ENHRY and CDR2 SYGVKD. V was shortened by 10 bases and J by 4 bases, with 16 bases between the two germline ends. CDR3 loop: CATSPGGGTEAFF. For the CDR3, the DNA is TGTGCCACCAGCCCGGGGGGAGGCACTGAAGCTTTCTTT.

The genes are TRBV7-9 and TRBJ2-7, with 8 bases lining up with TRBD2. In germline, CDR1 is SEHNR, CDR2 FQNEAQ (reference sequence). V was clipped by 5 bases and J by 7 bases; unmatched bases: 7. The CDR3 runs 13 residues. The CDR3, as DNA: TGTGCCAGCAGCCAACCGGGAGGGCTGGAGCAGTACTTC. Translating it yields CASSQPGGLEQYF.

The chain recombines TRBV5-6 with TRBJ2-3, with a tentative D call TRBD2 (5 bases). The CDR3 runs to 16 residues. Between the trimmed V and J ends, which lost 1 base and 0 bases, there was a span of 12 bases. Per germline, CDR1 SGHDT and CDR2 YYEEEE. The CDR3 loop is CASSLRTRSSTDTQYF. The CDR3 region has the DNA TGTGCCAGCAGCTTGCGCACTAGATCTAGCACAGATACGCAGTATTTT.

This rearrangement joins TRBV5-4 to TRBJ1-1, with 7 bases fitting TRBD1. The germline gives CDR1 SGHNT, CDR2 YYREEE (reference sequence). V lost 0 bases and J lost 5; bases outside the gene matches: 10. The CDR3 runs 16 residues. CDR3 nucleotide sequence: TGTGCCAGCAGCTTGGGACAGGGAAGGGGAAATACTGAAGCTTTCTTT. It is translated as CASSLGQGRGNTEAFF.

Note on this clone: Other DNA variants within this sample encode the same CDR3. The rearrangement joins TRBV27 to TRBJ2-7, with D possibly being TRBD1 (6 bases). The CDR3 runs to 11 residues. V lost 6 bases and J 4 bases, leaving 7 bases between the germline ends. Germline V gives CDR1 MNHEY, CDR2 SMNVEV (reference sequence). The CDR3 here is CASRQGYEQYF. Here the CDR3 DNA reads TGTGCCAGCAGACAGGGTTACGAGCAGTACTTC.

The rearrangement links TRBV7-8 to TRBJ1-3; possible D gene TRBD1, 5 bases. The CDR3 runs to 15 residues. Per germline, CDR1 SGHVS and CDR2 FQNEAQ. Trimming removed 1 base from V and 1 base from J, with 8 bases in between. CDR3 amino acids: CASSLGGYSGNTIYF. Here the CDR3 DNA reads TGTGCCAGCAGCTTAGGGGGCTATTCTGGAAACACCATATATTTT.

This clone was observed a few times. The genes are TRBV4-3 and TRBJ1-6; 9 nucleotides line up with TRBD1. Unmatched junction bases numbered 7, after V lost 1 base and J lost 9 bases. The germline V gene encodes CDR1 LGHNA and CDR2 YSLEER. This CDR3 spans 16 amino acids. The CDR3 reads CASSQGQGDSSSPLHF. The CDR3 DNA is TGCGCCAGCAGCCAAGGACAGGGGGATAGTAGTTCACCCCTCCACTTT.

V usage is TRBV30 and J usage is TRBJ2-5; 7 bases map to TRBD2. The junction had 12 bases not matched to a gene; V was cut back by 1 base and J by 4 bases. CDR3 size: 16 residues. The germline V gene encodes CDR1 GTSNPN and CDR2 SVGIG (reference sequence). The chain's CDR3 is CAWSEYGTTSRETQYF. The CDR3, as DNA: TGTGCCTGGAGTGAGTACGGGACTACCTCGAGAGAGACCCAGTACTTC.

This chain joins TRBV4-1 and TRBJ2-1, with 9 bases lining up with TRBD2. J gave up 2 bases and V 1 base, and 12 bases lay outside the gene matches. From germline, CDR1 is MGHRA and CDR2 YSYEKL. CDR3 length: 19 amino acids. CDR3 sequence: CASSQVRPEVAGAYNEQFF. CDR3 nucleotide sequence: TGCGCCAGCAGCCAAGTGCGTCCTGAGGTAGCGGGGGCCTACAATGAGCAGTTCTTC.

The rearrangement links TRBV6-2 or TRBV6-3 to TRBJ1-6; D gene unclear. This CDR3 spans 12 amino acids. CDR1 and CDR2 from the germline V gene are MNHEY and SVGEGT. The V and J ends lost 3 bases and 9 bases respectively, with 6 bases between them. Here the CDR3 DNA reads TGTGCCAGCAGTTATATTCGTTCACCCCTCCACTTT. Translation gives CASSYIRSPLHF.

The chain uses TRBV9 and TRBJ2-2; D is possibly TRBD1 (6 bases). The ends were cut back, 5 bases at V and 4 bases at J, with 12 bases in the middle. Germline V gene data show CDR1 as SGDLS and CDR2 as YYNGEE. The CDR3 covers 14 residues. CDR3 bases: TGTGCCAGCAGGGCCCTAGGGGGCACCGGGGAGCTGTTTTTT. Translating gives CASRALGGTGELFF.

The chain combines TRBV2 with TRBJ2-5; 7 positions match TRBD2. The CDR3 totals 13 residues. Looked up from germline, CDR1 is SNHLY and CDR2 is FYNNEI. The V gene end was trimmed by 6 bases and the J gene end by 6 bases; junction bases not matched to a gene: 7. In nucleotides, the CDR3 is TGTGCCAGCAGCTATGGGGGGGGTAAGACCCAGTACTTC. Its translation is CASSYGGGKTQYF. Filled out from reference TRBV2 and TRBJ2-5, the complete variable domain reads EPEVTQTPSHQVTQMGQEVILRCVPISNHLYFYWYRQILGQKVEFLVSFYNNEISEKSEIFDDQFSVERPDGSNFTLKIRSTKLEDSAMYFCASSYGGGKTQYFGPGTRLLVL.

The genes are TRBV10-1 and TRBJ2-1, with 9 bases lining up with TRBD2. This CDR3 has 16 residues. With V trimmed by 8 bases and J by 8 bases, 16 bases remained unmatched. Germline V CDR1 and CDR2: WNHNN, SYGVQD (reference sequence). CDR3 DNA sequence: TGCGCCAGCCATCCCGGGGGAGCGGGGGGAAGATATGAGCAGTTCTTC. Translated: CASHPGGAGGRYEQFF.

The chain combines TRBV14 with TRBJ1-1, with a possible D match to TRBD1 (6 bases). Trimming took off 4 bases at V and 8 bases at J, with 17 bases between the two ends. The length of the CDR3 is 14 residues. Germline CDR1 reads SGHDN; CDR2 reads FVKESK. The CDR3 loop is CASSLSPLTGEAFF. The CDR3 nucleotides are TGTGCCAGCAGCCTAAGTCCCCTGACAGGAGAAGCTTTCTTT.

This rearrangement joins TRBV27 to TRBJ2-7; possible D gene TRBD1, 6 bases. Deletions cut 6 bases from V and 4 bases from J, with 13 bases between. The CDR3 contains 13 residues. Germline V lookup: CDR1 MNHEY, CDR2 SMNVEV (reference sequence). The CDR3, as DNA: TGTGCCAGCAGCCAAGACAGGCTGTACGAGCAGTACTTC. Its protein product is CASSQDRLYEQYF.

J is TRBJ2-7 and V is TRBV7-6; 7 bases line up with TRBD2. Losses at the gene ends were 0 bases for V and 0 bases for J; bases not matched to a gene: 2. The germline CDR1 and CDR2 sequences are SGHVS and FNYEAQ. There are 15 residues in the CDR3. The DNA of the CDR3 is TGTGCCAGCAGCTTAGCCGGGGGGAACTCCTACGAGCAGTACTTC. Amino acids: CASSLAGGNSYEQYF.

This clone was detected once. This chain connects TRBV30 to TRBJ1-5; D not resolved. CDR3 length equals 13 residues. Germline CDR1 GTSNPN, CDR2 SVGIG (reference sequence). The V end lost 1 base, the J end lost 9 bases, and 13 bases lay between the germline ends. The CDR3 nucleotides are TGTGCCTGGAGTGGCCTTCAGAGCGGGCCCCAGCATTTT. Translated: CAWSGLQSGPQHF.

The CDR3 nucleotides read TGTGCCAGCTCACCACCATCAGGGGCGAACACTGAAGCTTTCTTT. Translating it yields CASSPPSGANTEAFF. The genes are TRBV18 and TRBJ1-1, with D maybe TRBD1 (6 bases). Trimming took off 0 bases at V and 1 base at J, with 9 bases between the two ends. Germline assignment: CDR1 KGHSH and CDR2 LQKENI. The CDR3 is 15 residues long.

This clone was counted many times. V gene TRBV5-8 combines with J gene TRBJ1-4; a possible D gene is TRBD1 (5 bases). This CDR3 has 14 residues. Germline CDR1 reads SGHTS; CDR2 reads YDEGEE. V dropped 0 bases and J dropped 3 bases, with 6 bases sitting between them. This chain's CDR3 is CASSLGGSNEKLFF. Written as DNA, the CDR3 is TGTGCCAGCAGCTTGGGGGGCTCTAATGAAAAACTGTTTTTT.

The chain couples TRBV6-2 or TRBV6-3 to TRBJ1-1; no clear D gene. This CDR3 is 14 amino acids long. The germline V gene has CDR1 MNHEY and CDR2 SVGEGT. Trimming removed 1 base from V and 5 bases from J, with 11 bases in between. CDR3 sequence: CASSYFAGSTEAFF. In nucleotides, the CDR3 is TGTGCCAGCAGTTACTTTGCGGGTAGTACTGAAGCTTTCTTT.

CDR3 DNA: TGTGCCAGCAGGTCGCAGTCAGGGTACCCTGAAGCTTTCTTT. As protein: CASRSQSGYPEAFF. The V gene is TRBV2, the J gene TRBJ1-1, with TRBD1 as a possible D gene (5 bases). From germline, CDR1 is SNHLY and CDR2 FYNNEI. The CDR3 sequence is 14 residues long. Trimming removed 6 bases at V and 6 bases at J, with 17 bases between.